The 22 T cell receptor beta chains presented below share a single source sample, sequenced in a study of response to subunit inactivated influenza vaccine. TCRdb itself ran the RT-PCR reads through MiXCR, one entry per CDR3 protein. The sample lists under 500,000 distinct CDR3 sequences; approximately 11% were seen once. Source: PBMCs from blood, taken roughly 6 weeks after vaccination. The receptors were gathered from a man aged 50-59 years who received an inactivated influenza vaccine.

There are a few counts of this clonotype. The rearrangement links TRBV12-3 or TRBV12-4 to TRBJ1-5; D is perhaps TRBD1 (5 bases). Trimming shortened V by 4 bases and J by 3 bases, and 10 bases separated the two germline ends. This CDR3 is 14 amino acids long. CDR3 bases: TGTGCCAGCAGTTACGACAGCCACAATCAGCCCCAGCATTTT. Its protein is CASSYDSHNQPQHF.

This clonotype occurred a few times. The rearrangement uses TRBV7-6 and TRBJ2-5; a weak D match, TRBD2 (6 bases). The germline V gene encodes CDR1 SGHVS and CDR2 FNYEAQ. V lost 3 bases to trimming and J lost 5 bases, with 19 bases between them. The CDR3 loop spans 16 amino acids. The CDR3: CASSFREVKGRETQYF. CDR3 sequence (DNA): TGTGCCAGCAGCTTCAGGGAGGTGAAGGGTAGGGAGACCCAGTACTTC.

This clonotype turned up a few times. The chain recombines TRBV6-9 with TRBJ2-1; D remains unclear. Germline V CDR1 and CDR2: MNHGY, SVAAGI. This CDR3 comprises 18 residues. The V and J ends lost 2 bases and 0 bases respectively, with 17 bases between them. The CDR3 reads CASSYMVPDASSYNEQFF. In DNA, the CDR3 is TGTGCCAGCAGTTATATGGTCCCGGACGCGAGCTCCTACAATGAGCAGTTCTTC.

This clonotype was detected only a few times. This chain connects TRBV5-1 to TRBJ2-2; D unresolved. V was pared by 0 bases and J by 4 bases, with 10 bases between. Germline CDR1 SGHRS, CDR2 YFSETQ. This CDR3 has 15 amino acids. CDR3 nucleotide sequence: TGCGCCAGCAGCTTGGGGCGGACCTCCACCGGGGAGCTGTTTTTT. Translating gives CASSLGRTSTGELFF. Drawing the rest from reference TRBV5-1 and TRBJ2-2, the complete variable domain is KAGVTQTPRYLIKTRGQQVTLSCSPISGHRSVSWYQQTPGQGLQFLFEYFSETQRNKGNFPGRFSGRQFSNSRSEMNVSTLELGDSALYLCASSLGRTSTGELFFGEGSRLTVL.

This clonotype was seen repeatedly, ten times or more. This chain joins TRBV12-3 or TRBV12-4 and TRBJ2-1, with 9 bases fitting TRBD2. Trimming took 5 bases from V and 9 from J; bases not matched to a gene: 11. This CDR3 region has 15 residues. The CDR3 here is CASSPGTSSLGEQFF. In DNA, the CDR3 is TGTGCCAGCAGTCCCGGGACTAGCTCGCTAGGTGAGCAGTTCTTC.

This rearrangement joins TRBV14 to TRBJ2-3; D is ambiguous. There are 14 residues in the CDR3. V lost 0 bases to trimming and J lost 4 bases, with 8 bases between them. Per the germline V gene, CDR1 is SGHDN and CDR2 is FVKESK. The CDR3 sequence is CASSQDTASDTQYF. The DNA for the CDR3 is TGTGCCAGCAGCCAAGATACGGCGTCAGATACGCAGTATTTT.

This clonotype was found a few times. The chain recombines TRBV28 with TRBJ2-5; 12 bases map to TRBD2. CDR1 and CDR2 (germline): MDHEN, SYDVKM. V shed 6 bases and J 5 bases; nucleotides not matched to a gene: 4. The CDR3 consists of 14 residues. The CDR3 here is CASRLAGGPETQYF. The CDR3 DNA follows: TGTGCCAGCAGGCTAGCGGGGGGGCCGGAGACCCAGTACTTC. The variable domain in full, with the rest retrieved from reference TRBV28 and TRBJ2-5, is DVKVTQSSRYLVKRTGEKVFLECVQDMDHENMFWYRQDPGLGLRLIYFSYDVKMKEKGDIPEGYSVSREKKERFSLILESASTNQTSMYLCASRLAGGPETQYFGPGTRLLVL.

This clonotype occurred a few times. The genes are TRBV6-5 and TRBJ2-7; D not resolved. CDR1 is MNHEY and CDR2 is SVGAGI in the germline V gene. The ends were cut back, 4 bases at V and 7 bases at J, with 20 bases in the middle. The CDR3 runs to 15 residues. CDR3 sequence reads: CASSSYGVGLLEQYF. CDR3 coding DNA: TGTGCCAGCAGTTCATATGGGGTCGGCCTCCTGGAGCAGTACTTC.

This clonotype has more than one count but fewer than ten. This chain joins TRBV7-6 and TRBJ2-1, with 7 bases identical to TRBD1. J lost 8 bases, V lost 3 bases, and 7 bases had no gene match. Germline loops: CDR1 SGHVS, CDR2 FNYEAQ. This CDR3 is built from 14 residues. CDR3 in DNA: TGTGCCAGCAGCTTCGCCGGGACAGCCGATGAGCAGTTCTTC. This translates into CASSFAGTADEQFF.

This clonotype turned up a few times. This chain connects TRBV5-6 to TRBJ2-7, with 8 bases aligning to TRBD1. Germline V gives CDR1 SGHDT, CDR2 YYEEEE. CDR3 size: 15 residues. V shed 0 bases, J shed 4 bases, and the junction held 6 bases outside the gene matches. The CDR3 region is CASSLVQGVAYEQYF. The CDR3 DNA is TGTGCCAGCAGCTTGGTACAGGGGGTCGCTTACGAGCAGTACTTC.

The CDR3 loop is CASSQDRRLAGVGEQYF. The CDR3, as DNA: TGTGCCAGCAGCCAAGATAGGCGACTAGCGGGAGTTGGCGAGCAGTACTTC. V usage is TRBV4-2 and J usage is TRBJ2-7; TRBD2 matches at 12 bases. With V trimmed by 0 bases and J by 6 bases, 9 bases remained unmatched. The CDR3 spans 17 residues. Per the germline V gene, CDR1 is LGHNA and CDR2 is YNFKEQ.

This chain uses TRBV20-1 with TRBJ2-1; 8 nucleotides line up with TRBD2. The CDR3 is 14 residues long. From germline, CDR1 is DFQATT and CDR2 SNEGSKA (reference sequence). V shed 6 bases and J 3 bases; nucleotides not matched to a gene: 7. DNA of the CDR3: TGCAGTGCAGCACTAGCGGATCTCTACAATGAGCAGTTCTTC. Translated, it gives CSAALADLYNEQFF.

The sample holds a few counts of this clonotype. This rearrangement joins TRBV12-3 or TRBV12-4 to TRBJ2-5; D gene unclear. The CDR3 consists of 14 residues. Trimming took 1 base from V and 3 from J, leaving 9 bases between them. The CDR3 DNA reads TGTGCCAGCAGTTTAGGACATTTAGAAGAGACCCAGTACTTC. Translating it yields CASSLGHLEETQYF.

This clonotype was recorded at least ten times. V usage is TRBV7-2 and J usage is TRBJ1-5; D perhaps matches TRBD1 (6 bases). Trimming shortened V by 5 bases and J by 4 bases, and 12 bases separated the two germline ends. In germline, CDR1 is SGHTA, CDR2 FQGNSA. The CDR3 sequence is 14 residues long. In nucleotides, the CDR3 is TGTGCCAGCAGCATGGGACATTATAATCAGCCCCAGCATTTT. Translating it yields CASSMGHYNQPQHF.

This chain joins TRBV5-1 and TRBJ2-3; 11 bases align to TRBD1. In germline, CDR1 is SGHRS, CDR2 YFSETQ. The CDR3 runs to 16 residues. The V gene end was trimmed by 4 bases and the J gene end by 5 bases; junction bases not matched to a gene: 9. CDR3 amino acids: CASSLTGTGGRDTQYF. The CDR3 nucleotides read TGCGCCAGCAGCCTAACCGGGACAGGGGGGCGAGATACGCAGTATTTT.

The table lists this clonotype with many counts. The chain is built from TRBV7-2 and TRBJ2-1, with D perhaps TRBD1 or TRBD2 (6 bases each). The CDR3 covers 14 residues. V shed 8 bases and J shed 4 bases, with 15 bases lying between them. Germline V gives CDR1 SGHTA, CDR2 FQGNSA. CDR3 sequence: CASGGTQTYNEQFF. The CDR3 DNA follows: TGTGCCAGCGGGGGGACACAGACTTACAATGAGCAGTTCTTC.

This clonotype was seen many times. The chain carries TRBV10-2 and TRBJ1-6; TRBD1 matches at 7 bases. This CDR3 region has 14 residues. V trimming: 2 bases; J trimming: 14 bases; junction bases outside the gene matches: 9. The germline CDR1 and CDR2 sequences are WSHSY and SAAADI. The CDR3 coding sequence is TGCGCCAGCAGTGAGGGGGGACAGTGGTCCACCCTCCACTTT. Its translation is CASSEGGQWSTLHF.

A note on this clonotype: An end of the junction differs from the germline gene, which may be a read error. J is TRBJ2-4 and V is TRBV20-1; 9 bases are shared with TRBD1. This CDR3 comprises 16 residues. Germline V CDR1 and CDR2: DFQATT, SNEGSKA (reference sequence). The CDR3 sequence is CSARDRGAWGENIQYF. Written as DNA, the CDR3 is TGCAGTGCTCGAGACAGGGGGGCTTGGGGGGAAAACATTCAGTACTTC.

This clonotype was observed at least ten times. The V and J genes are TRBV12-3 or TRBV12-4 and TRBJ1-2; D unclear. The CDR3 is made up of 14 amino acids. Trimming took 2 bases from V and 7 from J, leaving 14 bases between them. This CDR3 reads CASSLSSGTAGYTF. The CDR3 DNA sequence: TGTGCCAGCAGTTTATCGTCTGGTACTGCTGGCTACACCTTC.

This clonotype was detected only a few times. This sequence joins TRBV7-6 and TRBJ2-1, with D unclear. V shed 1 base and J shed 5 bases, with 9 bases lying between them. The CDR3 loop spans 14 amino acids. The germline V gene encodes CDR1 SGHVS and CDR2 FNYEAQ. CDR3 in amino acids: CASSLVLTHNEQFF. DNA of the CDR3: TGTGCCAGCAGCTTAGTGCTTACACACAATGAGCAGTTCTTC.

This clonotype was observed many times. The chain carries TRBV6-5 and TRBJ2-5; the match to TRBD2 covers 8 bases. Germline CDR1 is MNHEY and CDR2 is SVGAGI. There are 15 residues in the CDR3. The V segment lost 4 bases and the J segment 2 bases; nucleotides outside the gene matches: 6. CDR3 nucleotides: TGTGCCAGCAGTTCGGGAGGGGCAGGACAAGAGACCCAGTACTTC. Translating it yields CASSSGGAGQETQYF.

This clonotype has more than one count but fewer than ten. The chain recombines TRBV12-3 or TRBV12-4 with TRBJ2-3, with TRBD2 matching over 9 bases. The V and J ends lost 7 bases and 1 base, in that order; junction bases with no gene match: 9. CDR3 length: 16 residues. CDR3 nucleotides: TGTGCCAGCACCCTAGGGGCTAGCGGGGGCACAGATACGCAGTATTTT. Its protein is CASTLGASGGTDTQYF.